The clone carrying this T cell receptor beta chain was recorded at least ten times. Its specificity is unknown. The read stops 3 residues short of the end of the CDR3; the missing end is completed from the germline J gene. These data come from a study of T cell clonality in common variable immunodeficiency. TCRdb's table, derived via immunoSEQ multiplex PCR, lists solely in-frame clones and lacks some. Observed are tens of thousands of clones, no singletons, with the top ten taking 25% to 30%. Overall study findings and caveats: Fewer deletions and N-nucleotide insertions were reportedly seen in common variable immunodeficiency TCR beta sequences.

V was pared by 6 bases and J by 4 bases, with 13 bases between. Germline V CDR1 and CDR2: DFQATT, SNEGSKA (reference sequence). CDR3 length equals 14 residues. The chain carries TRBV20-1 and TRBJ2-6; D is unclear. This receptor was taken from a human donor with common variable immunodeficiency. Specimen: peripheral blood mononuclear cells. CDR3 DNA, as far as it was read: TGCAGTGCCGGTCCGCTTTACGGGGCCAACGTC. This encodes CSAGPLYGANV. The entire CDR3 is CSAGPLYGANVLTF.